This entry concerns a single T cell receptor (beta chain). The antigen is undetermined. These data come from a study of cytomegalovirus exposure and HLA in healthy donors. Study-wide background: Earlier, 100 million to 130 million unique TCR beta sequences were recovered from about 200 million T cells by an analysis. Broader study findings: There were fewer than 200 TCR beta chains listed as cytomegalovirus-associated. Exclusion applied to some V segments, including TRBV6-2 and TRBV6-3, as they were indistinguishable. Sequencing likely produced, as an artifact, a cluster of highly shared sequence variants.

Researchers ran the PCR with 60 Vbeta and 13 Jbeta primers. TCRdb keeps only in-frame clones here, not all; method: immunoSEQ multiplex PCR. The sample contains approximately 110,000 clones, roughly 69% of which appear only once. The germline V gene encodes CDR1 KGHSH and CDR2 LQKENI. V lost 4 bases, J lost 0 bases, and 10 bases lay in between. This CDR3 is 14 amino acids long. The specimen sequenced was PBMCs. The rearrangement joins TRBV18 to TRBJ2-7, with D possibly TRBD2 on 5 matching bases. This TCR came from a man in his thirties or forties in good health and CMV-seropositive. This chain's CDR3 is CASSLGLFSYEQYF. CDR3 nucleotide sequence: TGTGCCAGCTCACTAGGACTTTTCTCCTACGAGCAGTACTTC.